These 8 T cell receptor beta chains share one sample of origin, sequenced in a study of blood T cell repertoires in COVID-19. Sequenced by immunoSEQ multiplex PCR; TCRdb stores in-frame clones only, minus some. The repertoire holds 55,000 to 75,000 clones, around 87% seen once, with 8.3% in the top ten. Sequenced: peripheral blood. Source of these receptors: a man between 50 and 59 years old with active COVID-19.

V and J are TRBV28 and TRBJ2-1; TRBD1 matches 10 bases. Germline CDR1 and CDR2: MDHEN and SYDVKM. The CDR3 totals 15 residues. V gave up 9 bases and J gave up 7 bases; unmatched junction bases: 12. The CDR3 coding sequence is TGTGCCAGTTTTTCGACCGGGACAGGGGAAAATGAGCAGTTCTTC. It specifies CASFSTGTGENEQFF.

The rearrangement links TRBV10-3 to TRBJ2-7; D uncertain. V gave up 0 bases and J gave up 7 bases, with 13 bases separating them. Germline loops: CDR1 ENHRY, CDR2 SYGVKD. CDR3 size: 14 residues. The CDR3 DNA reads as TGTGCCATCAGTGAGTCGAATAGTCCGTCTGAGCAGTACTTC. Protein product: CAISESNSPSEQYF.

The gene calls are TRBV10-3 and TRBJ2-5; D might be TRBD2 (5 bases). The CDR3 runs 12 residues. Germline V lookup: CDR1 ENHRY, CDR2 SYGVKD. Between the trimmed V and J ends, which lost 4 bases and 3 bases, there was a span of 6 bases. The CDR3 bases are TGTGCCATCAGTGTGGGAGAAGAGACCCAGTACTTC. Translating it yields CAISVGEETQYF.

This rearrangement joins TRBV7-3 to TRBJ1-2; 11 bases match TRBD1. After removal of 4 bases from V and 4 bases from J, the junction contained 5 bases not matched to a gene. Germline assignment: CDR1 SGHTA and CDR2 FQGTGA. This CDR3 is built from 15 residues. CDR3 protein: CASSSTGTGGYGYTF. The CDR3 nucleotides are TGTGCCAGCAGCTCAACCGGGACAGGGGGCTATGGCTACACCTTC.

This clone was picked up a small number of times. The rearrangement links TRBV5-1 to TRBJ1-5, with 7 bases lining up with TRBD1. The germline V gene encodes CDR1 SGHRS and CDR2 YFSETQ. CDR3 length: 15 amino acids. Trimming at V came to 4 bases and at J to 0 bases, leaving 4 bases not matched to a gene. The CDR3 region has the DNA TGCGCCAGCAGCGAAGGGACAGTTAGCAATCAGCCCCAGCATTTT. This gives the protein CASSEGTVSNQPQHF. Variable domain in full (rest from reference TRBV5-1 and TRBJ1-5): KAGVTQTPRYLIKTRGQQVTLSCSPISGHRSVSWYQQTPGQGLQFLFEYFSETQRNKGNFPGRFSGRQFSNSRSEMNVSTLELGDSALYLCASSEGTVSNQPQHFGDGTRLSIL.

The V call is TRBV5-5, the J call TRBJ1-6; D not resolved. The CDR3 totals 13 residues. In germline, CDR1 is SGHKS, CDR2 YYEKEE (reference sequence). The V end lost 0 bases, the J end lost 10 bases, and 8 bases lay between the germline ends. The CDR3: CASSLDWESPLHF. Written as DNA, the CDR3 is TGTGCCAGCAGCTTGGATTGGGAGTCACCCCTCCACTTT.

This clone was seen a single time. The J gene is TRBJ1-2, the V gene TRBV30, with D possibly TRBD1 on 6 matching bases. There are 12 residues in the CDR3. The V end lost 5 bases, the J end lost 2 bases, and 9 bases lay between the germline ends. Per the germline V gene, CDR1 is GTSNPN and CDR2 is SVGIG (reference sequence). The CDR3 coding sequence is TGTGCCTGGGAAGGACAGAACTATGGCTACACCTTC. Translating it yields CAWEGQNYGYTF.

DNA for the CDR3: TGTGCCACCGCCGACAGGACGTACGAGCAGTACTTC. Translating it yields CATADRTYEQYF. The rearrangement links TRBV24-1 to TRBJ2-7, with D perhaps matching TRBD1 (6 bases). V lost 9 bases, J lost 4 bases, and 12 bases lay in between. CDR1 KGHDR and CDR2 SFDVKD come from the germline V gene. The CDR3 sequence is 12 residues long.